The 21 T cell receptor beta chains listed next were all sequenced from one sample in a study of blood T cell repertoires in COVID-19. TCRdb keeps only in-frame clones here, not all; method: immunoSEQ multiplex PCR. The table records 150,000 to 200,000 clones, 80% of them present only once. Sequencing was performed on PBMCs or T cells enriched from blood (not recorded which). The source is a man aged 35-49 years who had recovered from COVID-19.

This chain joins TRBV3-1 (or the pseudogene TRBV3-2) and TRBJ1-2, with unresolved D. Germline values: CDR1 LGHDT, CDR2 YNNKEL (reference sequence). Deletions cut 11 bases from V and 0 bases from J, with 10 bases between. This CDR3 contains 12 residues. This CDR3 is CAVRGTNYGYTF. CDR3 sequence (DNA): TGTGCCGTCCGGGGTACTAACTATGGCTACACCTTC.

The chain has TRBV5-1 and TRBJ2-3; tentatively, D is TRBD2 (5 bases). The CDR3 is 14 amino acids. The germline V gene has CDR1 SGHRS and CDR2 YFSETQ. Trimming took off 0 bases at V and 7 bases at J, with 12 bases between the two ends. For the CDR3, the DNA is TGCGCCAGCAGCTTGGGACCCGTCGGGAATACGCAGTATTTT. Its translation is CASSLGPVGNTQYF.

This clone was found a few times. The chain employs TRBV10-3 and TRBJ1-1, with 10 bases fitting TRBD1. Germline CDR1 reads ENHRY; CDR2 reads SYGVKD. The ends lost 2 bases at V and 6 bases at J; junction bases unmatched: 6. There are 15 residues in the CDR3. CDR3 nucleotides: TGTGCCATCAGTGAGGACAGGGGGCTCTGGGCTGAAGCTTTCTTT. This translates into CAISEDRGLWAEAFF.

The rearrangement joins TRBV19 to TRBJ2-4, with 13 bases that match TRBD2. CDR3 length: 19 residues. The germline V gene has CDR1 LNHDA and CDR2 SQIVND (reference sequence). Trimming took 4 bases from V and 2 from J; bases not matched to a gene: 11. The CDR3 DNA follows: TGTGCCAGTAGTACCATGGGTACTAGCGGGGGGGAATCCAAAAACATTCAGTACTTC. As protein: CASSTMGTSGGESKNIQYF. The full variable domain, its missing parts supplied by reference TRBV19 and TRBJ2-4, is DGGITQSPKYLFRKEGQNVTLSCEQNLNHDAMYWYRQDPGQGLRLIYYSQIVNDFQKGDIAEGYSVSREKKESFPLTVTSAQKNPTAFYLCASSTMGTSGGESKNIQYFGAGTRLSVL.

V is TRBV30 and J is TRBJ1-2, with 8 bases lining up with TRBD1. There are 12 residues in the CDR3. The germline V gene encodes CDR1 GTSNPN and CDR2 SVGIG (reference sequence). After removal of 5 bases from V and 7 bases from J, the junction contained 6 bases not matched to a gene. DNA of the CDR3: TGTGCCTGGGGCGGACAGGGAAGTGGCTACACCTTC. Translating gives CAWGGQGSGYTF.

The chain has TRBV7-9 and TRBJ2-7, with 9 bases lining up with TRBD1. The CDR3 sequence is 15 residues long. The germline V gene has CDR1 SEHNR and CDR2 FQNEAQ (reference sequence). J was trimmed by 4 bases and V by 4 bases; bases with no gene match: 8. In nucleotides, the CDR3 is TGTGCCAGCAGCTCACAGGGGGCCCAACCTTACGAGCAGTACTTC. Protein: CASSSQGAQPYEQYF.

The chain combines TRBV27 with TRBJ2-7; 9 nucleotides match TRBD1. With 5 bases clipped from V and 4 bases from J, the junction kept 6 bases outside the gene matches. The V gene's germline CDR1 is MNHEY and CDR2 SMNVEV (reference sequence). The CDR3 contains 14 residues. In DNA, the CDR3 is TGTGCCAGCAGTCCACAGGGGGCGGCTTACGAGCAGTACTTC. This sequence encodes CASSPQGAAYEQYF.

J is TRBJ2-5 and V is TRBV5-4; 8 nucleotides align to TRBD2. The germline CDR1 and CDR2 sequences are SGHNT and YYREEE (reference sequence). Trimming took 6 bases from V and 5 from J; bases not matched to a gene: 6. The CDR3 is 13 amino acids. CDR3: CASTAGGRETQYF. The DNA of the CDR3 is TGTGCCAGCACCGCGGGGGGCCGGGAGACCCAGTACTTC.

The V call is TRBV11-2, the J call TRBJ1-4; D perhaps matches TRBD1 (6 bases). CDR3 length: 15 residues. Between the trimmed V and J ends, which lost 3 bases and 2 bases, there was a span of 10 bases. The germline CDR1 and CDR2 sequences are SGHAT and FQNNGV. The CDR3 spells CASSFGGGTNEKLFF. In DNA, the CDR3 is TGTGCCAGCAGCTTTGGGGGGGGCACTAATGAAAAACTGTTTTTT.

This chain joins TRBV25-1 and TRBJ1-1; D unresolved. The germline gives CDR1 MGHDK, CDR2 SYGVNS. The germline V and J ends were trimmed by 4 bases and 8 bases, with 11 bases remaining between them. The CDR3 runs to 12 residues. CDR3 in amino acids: CASSGGYGEAFF. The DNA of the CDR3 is TGTGCCAGCAGTGGAGGGTACGGCGAAGCTTTCTTT.

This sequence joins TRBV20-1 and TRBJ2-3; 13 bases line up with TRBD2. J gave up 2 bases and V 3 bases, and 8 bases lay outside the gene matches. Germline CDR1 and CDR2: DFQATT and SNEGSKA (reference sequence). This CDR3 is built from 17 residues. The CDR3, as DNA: TGCAGTGCTAGTCGGACTAGCGGGGGTTCGGACACAGATACGCAGTATTTT. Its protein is CSASRTSGGSDTDTQYF.

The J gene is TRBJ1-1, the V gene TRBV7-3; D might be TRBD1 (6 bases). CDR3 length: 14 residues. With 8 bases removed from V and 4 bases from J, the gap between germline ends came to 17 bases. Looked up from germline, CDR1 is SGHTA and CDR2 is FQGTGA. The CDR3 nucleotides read TGTGCCAGCGCACTGGGGCAGGGGAGCACTGAAGCTTTCTTT. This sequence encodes CASALGQGSTEAFF. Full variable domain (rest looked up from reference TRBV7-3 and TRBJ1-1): GAGVSQTPSNKVTEKGKYVELRCDPISGHTALYWYRQSLGQGPEFLIYFQGTGAADDSGLPNDRFFAVRPEGSVSTLKIQRTERGDSAVYLCASALGQGSTEAFFGQGTRLTVV.

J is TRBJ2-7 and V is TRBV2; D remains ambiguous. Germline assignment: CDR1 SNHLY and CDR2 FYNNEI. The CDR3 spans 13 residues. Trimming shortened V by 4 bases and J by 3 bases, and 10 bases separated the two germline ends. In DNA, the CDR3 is TGTGCCAGCAGTGCCGAACTAAACTACGAGCAGTACGTC. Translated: CASSAELNYEQYV.

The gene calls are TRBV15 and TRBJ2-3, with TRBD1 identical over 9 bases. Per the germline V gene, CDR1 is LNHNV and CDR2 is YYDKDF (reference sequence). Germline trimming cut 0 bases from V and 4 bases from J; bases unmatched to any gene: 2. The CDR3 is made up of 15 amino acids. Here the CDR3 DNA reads TGTGCCACCAGCAGAGAGGACAGGGGCCCAGATACGCAGTATTTT. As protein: CATSREDRGPDTQYF.

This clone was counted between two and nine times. The CDR3 here is CASGRQGRSYEQYF. Written as DNA, the CDR3 is TGTGCTAGTGGACGACAGGGACGCTCCTACGAGCAGTACTTC. The J gene is TRBJ2-7, the V gene TRBV12-5; the match to TRBD1 covers 7 bases. J gave up 0 bases and V 6 bases, and 5 bases lay outside the gene matches. CDR1 and CDR2 from the germline V gene are LGHNT and FRNRAP. This CDR3 has 14 residues.

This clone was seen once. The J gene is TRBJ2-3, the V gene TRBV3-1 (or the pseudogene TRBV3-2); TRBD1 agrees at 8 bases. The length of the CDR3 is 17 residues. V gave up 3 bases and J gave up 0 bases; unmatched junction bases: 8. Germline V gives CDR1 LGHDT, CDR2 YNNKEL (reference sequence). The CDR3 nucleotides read TGTGCCAGCAGCCAGCGGACAGGGAGTTCTAGCACAGATACGCAGTATTTT. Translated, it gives CASSQRTGSSSTDTQYF.

CDR3 in DNA: TGTGCCAGCAGTTACACGACAGGGGCCTACGAGCAGTACTTC. It specifies CASSYTTGAYEQYF. The V call is TRBV6-5, the J call TRBJ2-7; 8 positions match TRBD1. V lost 2 bases, J lost 2 bases, and 2 bases stayed unmatched. The CDR3 spans 14 residues. CDR1 and CDR2 from the germline V gene are MNHEY and SVGAGI.

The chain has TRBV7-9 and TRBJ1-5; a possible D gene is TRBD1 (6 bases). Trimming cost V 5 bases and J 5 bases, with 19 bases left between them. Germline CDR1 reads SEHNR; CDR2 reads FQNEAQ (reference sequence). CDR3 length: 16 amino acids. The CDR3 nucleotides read TGTGCCAGCAGCACCGGGGCAGGGGTACGGGATCAGCCCCAGCATTTT. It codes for CASSTGAGVRDQPQHF.

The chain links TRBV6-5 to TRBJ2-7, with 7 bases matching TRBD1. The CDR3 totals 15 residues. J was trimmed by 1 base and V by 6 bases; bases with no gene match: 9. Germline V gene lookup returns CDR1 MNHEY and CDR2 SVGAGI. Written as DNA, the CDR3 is TGTGCCAGCAGATCAGCCGGGACAGAGTCCTACGAGCAGTACTTC. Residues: CASRSAGTESYEQYF.

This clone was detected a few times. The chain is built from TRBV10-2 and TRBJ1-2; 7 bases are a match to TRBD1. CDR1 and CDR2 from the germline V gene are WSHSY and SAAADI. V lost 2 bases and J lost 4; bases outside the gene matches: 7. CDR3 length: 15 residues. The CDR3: CASSERDGTVYGYTF. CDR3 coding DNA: TGCGCCAGCAGTGAGAGAGACGGGACAGTCTATGGCTACACCTTC.

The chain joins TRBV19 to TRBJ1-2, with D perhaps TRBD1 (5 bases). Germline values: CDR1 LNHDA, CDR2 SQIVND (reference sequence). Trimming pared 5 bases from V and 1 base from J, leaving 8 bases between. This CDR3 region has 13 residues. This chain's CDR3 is CASSSQGNYGYTF. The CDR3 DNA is TGTGCCAGTAGTTCTCAGGGTAACTATGGCTACACCTTC. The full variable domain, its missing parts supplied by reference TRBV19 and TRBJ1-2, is DGGITQSPKYLFRKEGQNVTLSCEQNLNHDAMYWYRQDPGQGLRLIYYSQIVNDFQKGDIAEGYSVSREKKESFPLTVTSAQKNPTAFYLCASSSQGNYGYTFGSGTRLTVV.